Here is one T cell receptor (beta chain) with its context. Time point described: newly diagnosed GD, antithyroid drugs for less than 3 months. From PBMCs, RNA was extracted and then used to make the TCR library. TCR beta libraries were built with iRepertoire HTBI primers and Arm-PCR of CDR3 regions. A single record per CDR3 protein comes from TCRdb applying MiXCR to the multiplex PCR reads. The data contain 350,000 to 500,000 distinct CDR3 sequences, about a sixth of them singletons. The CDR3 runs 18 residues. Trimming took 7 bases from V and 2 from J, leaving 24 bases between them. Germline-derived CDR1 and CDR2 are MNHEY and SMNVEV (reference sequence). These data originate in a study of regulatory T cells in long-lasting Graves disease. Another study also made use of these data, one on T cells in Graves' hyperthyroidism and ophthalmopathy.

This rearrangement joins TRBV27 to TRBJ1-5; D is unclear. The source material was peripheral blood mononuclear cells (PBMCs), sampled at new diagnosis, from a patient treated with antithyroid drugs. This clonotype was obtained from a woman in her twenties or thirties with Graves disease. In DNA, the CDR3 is TGTGCCAGCACCCCATCCGGGGAGGCCGGCGGGGGCAATCAGCCCCAGCATTTT. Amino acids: CASTPSGEAGGGNQPQHF.